The 22 T cell receptor beta chains below come from one sample, sequenced in a study of cytomegalovirus exposure and HLA in healthy donors listed by TCRdb under 2017. Receptor libraries were prepared by the immunoSEQ multiplex PCR assay. TCRdb limited this immuneACCESS table to in-frame rearrangements with V and J called. A share of clones is missing; checked studies link under half to unresolved V genes, and the rest is unexplained. A total of a few hundred thousand clones appear in this sample, 80% to 90% of them only once. The ten most abundant clones make up about 0.91% of the sample. The sequencing input was PBMCs. Receptors were obtained from a woman between 18 and 30 years old in good health and CMV-seronegative.

V is TRBV29-1 and J is TRBJ2-5; a possible D gene is TRBD1 (6 bases). Between the trimmed V and J ends, which lost 0 bases and 0 bases, there was a span of 11 bases. Germline CDR1 and CDR2: SQVTM and ANQGSEA. The length of the CDR3 is 15 residues. CDR3 protein: CSVEEFGTHQETQYF. In DNA, the CDR3 is TGCAGCGTTGAAGAGTTCGGGACACACCAAGAGACCCAGTACTTC.

This rearrangement joins TRBV2 to TRBJ1-2, with TRBD1 matching over 8 bases. The germline V gene has CDR1 SNHLY and CDR2 FYNNEI. The V gene end was trimmed by 5 bases and the J gene end by 4 bases; junction bases not matched to a gene: 3. The CDR3 spans 13 residues. As DNA, the CDR3 is TGTGCCAGCAGTACAGGGGGGAGCTATGGCTACACCTTC. Translation: CASSTGGSYGYTF.

This clone has more than one count but fewer than ten. V gene TRBV4-3 combines with J gene TRBJ2-2; 9 bases line up with TRBD2. J gave up 5 bases and V 0 bases, and 4 bases lay outside the gene matches. CDR1 and CDR2 from the germline V gene are LGHNA and YSLEER. CDR3 length equals 16 residues. The CDR3: CASSQDFLAGTGELFF. The CDR3 nucleotides are TGCGCCAGCAGCCAAGATTTTCTAGCGGGGACCGGGGAGCTGTTTTTT.

The gene calls are TRBV9 and TRBJ1-1, with D perhaps matching TRBD1 (6 bases). The ends were cut back, 3 bases at V and 2 bases at J, with 14 bases in the middle. Germline V lookup: CDR1 SGDLS, CDR2 YYNGEE. This CDR3 comprises 15 residues. CDR3 sequence: CASSAAGTPNTEAFF. CDR3 sequence (DNA): TGTGCCAGCAGCGCCGCCGGGACACCTAACACTGAAGCTTTCTTT.

The chain joins TRBV7-2 to TRBJ1-1; TRBD1 agrees at 8 bases. The CDR3 consists of 15 residues. With 5 bases clipped from V and 0 bases from J, the junction kept 5 bases outside the gene matches. The germline CDR1 and CDR2 sequences are SGHTA and FQGNSA. DNA for the CDR3: TGTGCCAGCAGCACCAGGGGGCGAATGAACACTGAAGCTTTCTTT. Amino acids: CASSTRGRMNTEAFF. The full variable domain, rest sourced from reference TRBV7-2 and TRBJ1-1, is GAGVSQSPSNKVTEKGKDVELRCDPISGHTALYWYRQSLGQGLEFLIYFQGNSAPDKSGLPSDRFSAERTGGSVSTLTIQRTQQEDSAVYLCASSTRGRMNTEAFFGQGTRLTVV.

In this sample, this clone turned up a few times. V usage is TRBV2 and J usage is TRBJ2-7, with D possibly matching TRBD1 (6 bases). The ends were cut back, 6 bases at V and 6 bases at J, with 15 bases in the middle. CDR1 is SNHLY and CDR2 is FYNNEI in the germline V gene. This CDR3 has 13 residues. The chain's CDR3 is CASRGSYRAEQYF. The CDR3 coding sequence is TGTGCCAGCAGAGGCTCGTACAGGGCCGAGCAGTACTTC.

V and J are TRBV27 and TRBJ1-1, with D maybe TRBD1 (6 bases). CDR3 size: 15 residues. In germline, CDR1 is MNHEY, CDR2 SMNVEV (reference sequence). The V and J ends lost 5 bases and 4 bases respectively, with 17 bases between them. This CDR3 reads CASSPQGSPGTEAFF. DNA for the CDR3: TGTGCCAGCAGTCCCCAGGGGTCGCCGGGCACTGAAGCTTTCTTT.

V is TRBV29-1 and J is TRBJ2-1, with TRBD2 identical over 7 bases. CDR3 size: 16 residues. Germline assignment: CDR1 SQVTM and CDR2 ANQGSEA. The V segment lost 3 bases and the J segment 5 bases; nucleotides outside the gene matches: 13. The CDR3 sequence is CSVDLPLGGRNNEQFF. In DNA form, the CDR3 reads TGCAGCGTTGACCTACCCCTGGGCGGGAGAAACAATGAGCAGTTCTTC.

The chain joins TRBV5-4 to TRBJ2-5; D perhaps matches TRBD1 (7 bases). Germline loops: CDR1 SGHNT, CDR2 YYREEE (reference sequence). The V end lost 2 bases, the J end lost 3 bases, and 14 bases lay between the germline ends. CDR3 length: 15 amino acids. The CDR3 loop reads CASSFLAGTEETQYF. DNA for the CDR3: TGTGCCAGCAGCTTCCTTGCGGGGACAGAAGAGACCCAGTACTTC.

The table lists this clone with a few counts. The chain is built from TRBV5-1 and TRBJ2-7, with a weak D call TRBD1 (5 bases). The germline V gene has CDR1 SGHRS and CDR2 YFSETQ. The CDR3 has 15 amino acids. The V gene lost 1 base and the J gene lost 2 bases, with 13 bases spanning the gap. DNA of the CDR3: TGCGCCAGCAGCTTGTACTGGACACAGCCCTACGAGCAGTACTTC. Amino acid sequence: CASSLYWTQPYEQYF.

This clone was picked up a small number of times. This chain connects TRBV6-5 to TRBJ1-3; perhaps TRBD1 as D (5 bases). The CDR3 is made up of 15 amino acids. Germline CDR1 and CDR2: MNHEY and SVGAGI. Trimming pared 7 bases from V and 0 bases from J, leaving 13 bases between. The CDR3 DNA follows: TGTGCCAGCAAAAGACAGCCCGACTCTGGAAACACCATATATTTT. Translation gives CASKRQPDSGNTIYF.

The chain couples TRBV28 to TRBJ2-1; D is possibly TRBD2 (6 bases). Germline V CDR1 and CDR2: MDHEN, SYDVKM. V lost 3 bases to trimming and J lost 8 bases, with 17 bases between them. The CDR3 is 15 residues long. The CDR3 DNA sequence: TGTGCCAGCAGTTTCCAAGGTAGCGGTGAGGATGAGCAGTTCTTC. It specifies CASSFQGSGEDEQFF. The whole variable domain, filled in from reference TRBV28 and TRBJ2-1, reads DVKVTQSSRYLVKRTGEKVFLECVQDMDHENMFWYRQDPGLGLRLIYFSYDVKMKEKGDIPEGYSVSREKKERFSLILESASTNQTSMYLCASSFQGSGEDEQFFGPGTRLTVL.

This chain connects TRBV28 to TRBJ2-1; the D gene is possibly TRBD2 (5 bases). From germline, CDR1 is MDHEN and CDR2 SYDVKM. The V end lost 4 bases, the J end lost 7 bases, and 11 bases lay between the germline ends. The CDR3 length is 13 residues. The CDR3 nucleotides read TGTGCCAGCAGTTGGCCCCCGGGGAATGAGCAGTTCTTC. It specifies CASSWPPGNEQFF. Variable domain in full (rest from reference TRBV28 and TRBJ2-1): DVKVTQSSRYLVKRTGEKVFLECVQDMDHENMFWYRQDPGLGLRLIYFSYDVKMKEKGDIPEGYSVSREKKERFSLILESASTNQTSMYLCASSWPPGNEQFFGPGTRLTVL.

V usage is TRBV6-1 and J usage is TRBJ2-7; TRBD1 matches at 9 bases. Germline V gene data show CDR1 as MNHNS and CDR2 as SASEGT. After removal of 4 bases from V and 2 bases from J, the junction contained 12 bases not matched to a gene. The CDR3 is 17 amino acids. The CDR3 protein is CASSALNTGGRAYEQYF. The CDR3 DNA reads as TGTGCCAGCAGTGCCTTAAACACAGGGGGCAGGGCCTACGAGCAGTACTTC.

This chain's CDR3 is CASSQGQAGGYTF. CDR3 DNA sequence: TGTGCCAGCTCACAGGGACAGGCGGGCGGCTACACCTTC. The J gene is TRBJ1-2, the V gene TRBV18, with 8 nucleotides matching TRBD1. The junction had 6 bases not matched to a gene; V was cut back by 4 bases and J by 8 bases. The germline gives CDR1 KGHSH, CDR2 LQKENI. The CDR3 runs 13 residues.

A few counts support this clone. The V gene is TRBV5-8, the J gene TRBJ1-2, with a possible D match to TRBD1 (5 bases). The length of the CDR3 is 10 residues. V was clipped by 10 bases and J by 7 bases, with 11 bases between them. From germline, CDR1 is SGHTS and CDR2 YDEGEE. CDR3 residues: CARGTGGYTF. DNA of the CDR3: TGTGCCCGTGGGACTGGTGGCTACACCTTC.

The CDR3 protein is CASSLTREREETQYF. The CDR3 DNA is TGTGCCAGCAGCTTGACCCGGGAGAGGGAGGAGACCCAGTACTTC. This rearrangement joins TRBV7-2 to TRBJ2-5; the D gene is possibly TRBD2 (6 bases). Germline CDR1 reads SGHTA; CDR2 reads FQGNSA. The CDR3 runs 15 residues. Deletions cut 3 bases from V and 5 bases from J, with 16 bases between.

The chain couples TRBV2 to TRBJ2-3; 9 nucleotides agree with TRBD1. Trimming took 6 bases from V and 0 from J; bases not matched to a gene: 4. Germline V lookup: CDR1 SNHLY, CDR2 FYNNEI. The CDR3 is 15 amino acids. The CDR3 sequence: CASRGTGFSTDTQYF. CDR3 bases: TGTGCCAGCAGGGGGACAGGGTTTAGCACAGATACGCAGTATTTT.

This clone was recorded once. The V call is TRBV2, the J call TRBJ2-1; 7 nucleotides agree with TRBD2. V gave up 4 bases and J gave up 7 bases; unmatched junction bases: 13. Germline lookup yields CDR1 SNHLY and CDR2 FYNNEI. The CDR3 sequence is 16 residues long. CDR3 coding DNA: TGTGCCAGCAGTGCGTTTTGGGCTAGCGGTACGAATGAGCAGTTCTTC. This translates into CASSAFWASGTNEQFF.

The chain recombines TRBV4-3 with TRBJ2-3; 9 bases align to TRBD2. The CDR3 has 15 amino acids. V dropped 1 base and J dropped 2; count of bases not matched to a gene: 1. Germline loops: CDR1 LGHNA, CDR2 YSLEER. CDR3 sequence (DNA): TGCGCCAGCAGCCAAGGCGGGAGGGACACAGATACGCAGTATTTT. Its translation: CASSQGGRDTDTQYF.

This rearrangement joins TRBV29-1 to TRBJ2-7; 8 positions match TRBD2. Germline V CDR1 and CDR2: SQVTM, ANQGSEA. The CDR3 is 12 amino acids. CDR3 coding DNA: TGCAGGACCGGGACTAGGACCTACGAGCAGTACTTC. This translates into CRTGTRTYEQYF.

This clone was detected only a few times. Given the absence of the conserved phenylalanine or tryptophan at the CDR3 end, a read error is likely. The DNA is left out, because the CDR3 cannot be placed on it with certainty; the CDR3 is given as TCRdb lists it. V is TRBV20-1 and J is TRBJ2-7; TRBD1, the table's D call, was not compared with the DNA. The CDR3 has 11 residues if both end residues are counted. Germline V gene lookup returns CDR1 DFQATT and CDR2 SNEGSKA (reference sequence). CDR3: CSARDGDRDGI.